This TCR beta chain was obtained from a study of identical twins. The V segment lost 7 bases and the J segment 5 bases; nucleotides outside the gene matches: 10. CDR1 and CDR2 (germline): MGHRA, YSYEKL. This CDR3 has 14 residues. TCRdb itself ran the 5' RACE reads through MiXCR, one entry per CDR3 protein. The sample contains approximately 600,000 distinct CDR3 sequences, roughly 7.2% of which appear only once. This clonotype was recorded at least ten times. The sample was also reused in another study, on yellow fever vaccine responses in identical twins. According to that study: Twins' T cell vaccine responses reportedly looked partly convergent, partly personalized.

The source material was PBMCs. The rearrangement joins TRBV4-1 to TRBJ2-5; 7 bases are shared with TRBD2. This TCR derives from a woman between 18 and 30 years old in good health. The CDR3 is CASTSSGGRETQYF. Here the CDR3 DNA reads TGCGCCAGCACCTCTAGCGGAGGGAGGGAGACCCAGTACTTC.